A selection of T cell receptor beta chains follows, all from one sample in a study of cytomegalovirus exposure and HLA in healthy donors. Data came from immunoSEQ multiplex PCR; TCRdb stores just in-frame clones and leaves some out. Of 90,000 to 100,000 clones listed, about 80% are singletons. Sequences were obtained from PBMCs. These receptors originate from a man between 35 and 55 years old in good health and CMV-seronegative. CDR3s include the opening cysteine and the closing phenylalanine or tryptophan. The D gene is left open where the match is weak. Clone size is given for some rows only: seen once, a few or many times, or a class if the clone is expanded.

CDR3aa	CDR3nt	abundance	j_gene	d_gene	v_gene
CASSFRRGPNSPLHF	TGTGCCAGCAGCTTCCGGAGGGGGCCAAATTCACCCCTCCACTTT	NA	TRBJ1-6	TRBD1	TRBV5-6
CAISSGLAGGHFTDTQYF	TGTGCCATCAGTTCGGGCCTAGCGGGGGGCCATTTCACAGATACGCAGTATTTT	NA	TRBJ2-3	TRBD2	TRBV10-3
CATSSEGVAQPQHF	TGTGCCACCAGCTCGGAAGGGGTGGCTCAGCCCCAGCATTTT	NA	TRBJ1-5	NA	TRBV15
CASSPAWGGNLHEQYF	TGTGCCAGCAGCCCCGCCTGGGGGGGGAACCTCCACGAGCAGTACTTC	NA	TRBJ2-7	TRBD2	TRBV7-2
CAWSVSALRIDSGAGELFF	TGTGCCTGGAGTGTTTCGGCCCTGAGAATCGATTCGGGGGCCGGGGAGCTGTTTTTT	NA	TRBJ2-2	NA	TRBV30
CASSLGYPRAQYF	TGCGCCAGCAGCTTAGGCTACCCGAGGGCGCAGTATTTT	NA	TRBJ2-3	NA	TRBV5-1
CASSEWTPRGTDTQYF	TGTGCCAGCAGTGAATGGACTCCGAGGGGCACAGATACGCAGTATTTT	NA	TRBJ2-3	NA	TRBV25-1
CASSQADRGRTGELFF	TGCGCCAGCAGCCAGGCGGACAGGGGGCGGACCGGGGAGCTGTTTTTT	few	TRBJ2-2	TRBD1	TRBV4-1
CATSPRFPSYEQYF	TGTGCCACCAGCCCCCGTTTCCCCTCCTACGAGCAGTACTTC	NA	TRBJ2-7	NA	TRBV15
CASSLPGLSSPGELFF	TGTGCCAGCAGCTTACCGGGACTATCGTCTCCCGGGGAGCTGTTTTTT	NA	TRBJ2-2	TRBD2	TRBV7-9
CASSPERAGELFF	TGCGCCAGCAGCCCGGAGCGGGCCGGGGAGCTGTTTTTT	NA	TRBJ2-2	NA	TRBV5-1
CASSYSDRVRTYEQYF	TGTGCCAGCAGTTACTCCGACAGGGTTCGTACCTACGAGCAGTACTTC	once	TRBJ2-7	TRBD1	TRBV6-5
CASSAQGNPGELFF	TGTGCCAGCAGCGCACAGGGGAACCCCGGGGAGCTGTTTTTT	NA	TRBJ2-2	TRBD1	TRBV9
CASSPRQGANTDTQYF	TGTGCCAGCAGCCCTAGGCAAGGGGCGAACACAGATACGCAGTATTTT	NA	TRBJ2-3	NA	TRBV4-2
CSVDRGSYNEQFF	TGCAGCGTGGACAGGGGTTCCTACAATGAGCAGTTCTTC	NA	TRBJ2-1	TRBD1	TRBV29-1
CASSFSGGETQYF	TGTGCCAGCAGTTTTTCAGGGGGCGAGACCCAGTACTTC	NA	TRBJ2-5	TRBD1	TRBV28
CSVRRLEGTEAFF	TGCAGCGTGCGCCGCTTGGAGGGCACTGAAGCTTTCTTT	NA	TRBJ1-1	NA	TRBV29-1
CASHSSNQPQHF	TGTGCCAGCCATAGCAGCAATCAGCCCCAGCATTTT	NA	TRBJ1-5	NA	TRBV28
CALGRRDTGELFF	TGTGCCCTGGGACGGAGGGACACCGGGGAGCTGTTTTTT	once	TRBJ2-2	NA	TRBV19
CASSSLQGPVHTIYF	TGTGCCAGCAGTTCCCTACAGGGGCCGGTACACACCATATATTTT	NA	TRBJ1-3	TRBD1	TRBV28
CASSLSFIPDTQYF	TGTGCCAGCAGTTTGAGTTTTATTCCGGATACGCAGTATTTT	NA	TRBJ2-3	NA	TRBV27